The clone carrying this T cell receptor (beta chain) was observed a single time. A multiplex PCR was run with 60 Vbeta primers and 13 Jbeta primers. The repertoire was sequenced with immunoSEQ multiplex PCR; TCRdb's copy has only in-frame clones and lacks some. The data show fewer than 200,000 clones, roughly 71% seen once. The V segment lost 4 bases and the J segment 4 bases; nucleotides outside the gene matches: 8. The CDR3 contains 16 residues. The germline gives CDR1 MNHNS, CDR2 SASEGT. The sample comes from a study of cytomegalovirus exposure and HLA in healthy donors. The source of this sequence is a male donor in good health and CMV-seropositive. The chain couples TRBV6-1 to TRBJ2-2; TRBD1 matches at 8 bases. Sequencing input: PBMCs. In DNA form, the CDR3 reads TGTGCCAGCAGTGTCCCGACAGGGGAACCCACCGGGGAGCTGTTTTTT. The encoded protein is CASSVPTGEPTGELFF.